Listed below are T cell receptor beta chains from one sample, sequenced in a study of vaccination effects on CD4 cells after COVID-19. Repertoires were generated with immunoSEQ multiplex PCR, while TCRdb's copy carries only in-frame clones and drops some. The sample has about 34,000 clones; approximately 81% are singletons. Their specific antigens are unknown. Specimen: CD4+ T cells from PBMCs cultured without peptide, collected after COVID-19 vaccination. The receptors shown here come from a human donor who had a prior SARS-CoV-2 infection. CDR3s include the opening cysteine and the closing phenylalanine or tryptophan. D genes are given only for firm matches. Clone size is shown for a subset of rows, as once, few, many or a class of expanded clone.

D	size	length	V	J	DNA	CDR3
NA	few	14	TRBV5-4	TRBJ1-6	TGTGCCAGCAGCTTGTCGCAGGGGCGGTCACCCCTCCACTTT	CASSLSQGRSPLHF
NA	few	15	TRBV4-1	TRBJ2-1	TGCGCCAGCAGCCAGCTTGGACTTATTTACAATGAGCAGTTCTTC	CASSQLGLIYNEQFF
NA	once	16	TRBV6-2/TRBV6-3	TRBJ1-3	TGTGCCAGCAGTTACAACTACGGGACGCGCGGAAACACCATATATTTT	CASSYNYGTRGNTIYF
NA	NA	15	TRBV3-1/TRBV3-2	TRBJ2-1	TGTGCCAGCAGCCTAAATTGGGGGGACAGCAATGAGCAGTTCTTC	CASSLNWGDSNEQFF
NA	NA	15	TRBV18	TRBJ1-2	TGTGCCAGCTCACCGACGGAGACGAGGGGGATCGGCTACACCTTC	CASSPTETRGIGYTF
TRBD1	NA	15	TRBV18	TRBJ1-1	TGTGCCAGCTCAAAAACACAGGGGGTTGACACTGAAGCTTTCTTT	CASSKTQGVDTEAFF
TRBD1	few	17	TRBV3-1/TRBV3-2	TRBJ2-7	TGTGCCAGCAGCCAAGCGGTTTATCTGGGACAGTACTACGAGCAGTACTTC	CASSQAVYLGQYYEQYF
NA	NA	11	TRBV7-3	TRBJ1-2	TGTGCCAGCAGCTCAACAGAAGGCTACACCTTC	CASSSTEGYTF
NA	NA	13	TRBV11-3	TRBJ1-1	TGTGCCAGCAGCTTCACCCGAACATCTGAAGCTTTCTTT	CASSFTRTSEAFF
NA	once	17	TRBV7-2	TRBJ2-2	TGTGCCAGCAGCCAGCAGTTTGGTTGGGGGGCCGCCGGGGAGCTGTTTTTT	CASSQQFGWGAAGELFF